This TCR beta chain was documented in a study of vaccination effects on CD4 cells after COVID-19. Overall study context: At 16 days and one week before vaccination, a couple of convalescent patients gave samples. The study's findings and limits: New vaccine-induced clones made up most post-vaccine spike-reactive clones in convalescents.

This clone was seen only a few times. Its antigen is not known. This table comes from immunoSEQ multiplex PCR, and its TCRdb copy is limited to in-frame clones, with some not included. Of about 70,000 clones listed, around 70% are singletons. The V end was cut by 6 bases, the J end by 5 bases, with 20 bases between. This CDR3 has 15 residues. The V gene's germline CDR1 is MNHEY and CDR2 SVGAGI. Antigen-specific CD4+ T cells were expanded with viral peptide pools in the ViraFEST assay before sequencing. Following culture for about 11 days, CD4+ T cells were isolated. The person acquired a PCR-confirmed SARS-CoV-2 infection between March and December 2020. A peptide pool from HIV-1 Nef constituted the negative control culture. Replacing half the medium with IL-2 medium was done on days 3 and 7.

The V and J genes are TRBV6-5 and TRBJ2-7, with D tentatively TRBD2 (6 bases). The sample here was CD4+ T cells from PBMCs cultured with HIV peptides, taken before COVID-19 vaccination. Described subset: HIV-1 Nef peptide pool negative control/reference culture. The clonotype originates from a human donor who had a prior SARS-CoV-2 infection. The CDR3 loop reads CASRGEGSGSHEQYF. The CDR3 region has the DNA TGTGCCAGCAGGGGTGAGGGGAGCGGGTCCCACGAGCAGTACTTC.